Presented here are 30 T cell receptor beta chains from one specimen sequenced in a study of blood T cell repertoires in COVID-19. Libraries were prepared by immunoSEQ multiplex PCR; TCRdb keeps only in-frame clonotypes and omits some of them. The sample carries around 67,000 clones, around 90% recorded once. Sample: peripheral blood. The receptors come from a human donor in a cohort sampled during active COVID-19.

The rearrangement links TRBV25-1 to TRBJ1-4; D may be TRBD1 (5 bases). This CDR3 region has 16 residues. Trimming removed 5 bases at V and 8 bases at J, with 21 bases between. Germline V CDR1 and CDR2: MGHDK, SYGVNS. In nucleotides, the CDR3 is TGTGCCAGCAGTCCCCAAGTGGGGGGTAGGAGGGAAAAACTGTTTTTT. This translates into CASSPQVGGRREKLFF.

In this sample, this clone turned up once. The CDR3 here is CASSEFKFGLSASTEAFF. DNA for the CDR3: TGTGCCAGCAGTGAATTTAAATTCGGACTGAGCGCTTCCACTGAAGCTTTCTTT. The chain uses TRBV2 and TRBJ1-1, with D hard to call. V lost 2 bases, J lost 4 bases, and 23 bases lay in between. Per germline, CDR1 SNHLY and CDR2 FYNNEI. This CDR3 has 18 residues.

The V gene is TRBV29-1, the J gene TRBJ2-1; a weak D match, TRBD1 (6 bases). There are 15 residues in the CDR3. Germline loops: CDR1 SQVTM, CDR2 ANQGSEA. The V and J ends lost 5 bases and 0 bases respectively, with 14 bases between them. The CDR3 region has the DNA TGCAGCGTTTACAGGGACGGGACCTCCTACAATGAGCAGTTCTTC. Translating gives CSVYRDGTSYNEQFF.

The V and J genes are TRBV18 and TRBJ2-6, with 13 bases matching TRBD2. The CDR3 sequence is 18 residues long. V lost 3 bases and J lost 0; bases outside the gene matches: 2. Looked up from germline, CDR1 is KGHSH and CDR2 is LQKENI. In DNA form, the CDR3 reads TGTGCCAGCTCACCTACTAGCGGGGGGGCCTCTGGGGCCAACGTCCTGACTTTC. It is translated as CASSPTSGGASGANVLTF.

V and J are TRBV4-3 and TRBJ1-5, with 8 bases lining up with TRBD1. CDR1 and CDR2 (germline): LGHNA, YSLEER. The J segment lost 3 bases and the V segment lost 0 bases, leaving 4 bases of the junction unmatched. CDR3 length equals 16 residues. This CDR3 is CASSQDRTGYNQPQHF. The CDR3 nucleotides are TGCGCCAGCAGCCAAGATCGGACAGGGTACAATCAGCCCCAGCATTTT.

The chain carries TRBV2 and TRBJ1-2; D call uncertain. CDR1 is SNHLY, CDR2 FYNNEI, per germline. The CDR3 has 15 residues. Trimming left V 7 bases short and J 7 bases short, with 22 bases between. The CDR3 reads CASTLTPPSVLGYTF. The CDR3 DNA reads as TGTGCCAGCACCCTAACCCCCCCGAGTGTTCTTGGCTACACCTTC.

The chain combines TRBV7-6 with TRBJ2-7; D not resolved. V lost 5 bases to trimming and J lost 1 base, with 18 bases between them. From germline, CDR1 is SGHVS and CDR2 FNYEAQ. This CDR3 is 16 amino acids long. CDR3 coding DNA: TGTGCCAGCAGCCCCCAACCCCCAACAGTTTCCTACGAGCAGTACTTC. Translating it yields CASSPQPPTVSYEQYF.

This clone has just one count. The V call is TRBV27, the J call TRBJ1-5; the match to TRBD1 covers 8 bases. The CDR3 spans 15 residues. V lost 5 bases to trimming and J lost 1 base; unmatched junction nucleotides: 4. The germline V gene has CDR1 MNHEY and CDR2 SMNVEV (reference sequence). The CDR3 sequence: CASSGQGQSNQPQHF. Here the CDR3 DNA reads TGTGCCAGCAGTGGACAGGGACAGAGCAATCAGCCCCAGCATTTT.

The rearrangement uses TRBV28 and TRBJ1-1, with D uncertain. The CDR3 extends over 12 amino acids. Germline V lookup: CDR1 MDHEN, CDR2 SYDVKM. V dropped 5 bases and J dropped 1 base, with 5 bases sitting between them. The CDR3 nucleotides read TGTGCCAGCAGTCATCCGAACACTGAAGCTTTCTTT. The encoded protein is CASSHPNTEAFF.

V and J are TRBV11-2 and TRBJ2-7, with 9 nucleotides matching TRBD1. V dropped 6 bases and J dropped 4; count of bases not matched to a gene: 7. The CDR3 has 14 residues. Germline CDR1 SGHAT, CDR2 FQNNGV. The CDR3: CASRAGTGLYEQYF. DNA of the CDR3: TGTGCCAGCAGGGCCGGGACAGGGTTATACGAGCAGTACTTC. The variable domain in full, completed from reference TRBV11-2 and TRBJ2-7, reads EAGVAQSPRYKIIEKRQSVAFWCNPISGHATLYWYQQILGQGPKLLIQFQNNGVVDDSQLPKDRFSAERLKGVDSTLKIQPAKLEDSAVYLCASRAGTGLYEQYFGPGTRLTVT.

This clone was recorded once. The CDR3 loop is CASRRGQGALESGANVLTF. Written as DNA, the CDR3 is TGTGCCAGCAGACGGGGACAGGGGGCGCTGGAGTCTGGGGCCAACGTCCTGACTTTC. The rearrangement joins TRBV11-2 to TRBJ2-6; 12 bases are shared with TRBD1. CDR1 and CDR2 from the germline V gene are SGHAT and FQNNGV. The V segment lost 6 bases and the J segment 1 base; nucleotides outside the gene matches: 10. The CDR3 totals 19 residues.

This clone showed up just once. V and J are TRBV29-1 and TRBJ2-6; the D gene is possibly TRBD1 (6 bases). Trimming cost V 4 bases and J 1 base, with 11 bases left between them. There are 15 residues in the CDR3. In germline, CDR1 is SQVTM, CDR2 ANQGSEA. This chain's CDR3 is CSVVDRLSGANVLTF. The DNA for the CDR3 is TGCAGCGTTGTTGACAGGTTATCTGGGGCCAACGTCCTGACTTTC.

CDR3 sequence reads: CATSNRDTYEQYF. The CDR3 DNA reads as TGTGCCACCAGTAACCGGGACACCTACGAGCAGTACTTC. The V and J genes are TRBV24-1 and TRBJ2-7; maybe TRBD1 (6 bases). In germline, CDR1 is KGHDR, CDR2 SFDVKD. This CDR3 has 13 amino acids. The ends were cut back, 6 bases at V and 2 bases at J, with 10 bases in the middle.

The chain links TRBV7-9 to TRBJ2-7, with 7 bases fitting TRBD1. This CDR3 is 14 amino acids long. The trim removed 4 bases at V and 3 bases at J, leaving 6 bases unmatched. Germline V lookup: CDR1 SEHNR, CDR2 FQNEAQ (reference sequence). CDR3 loop: CASSSGTDNYEQYF. DNA of the CDR3: TGTGCCAGCAGCTCTGGGACAGATAACTACGAGCAGTACTTC.

This rearrangement joins TRBV6-1 to TRBJ2-7; tentative D call: TRBD1 (5 bases). Trimming removed 3 bases at V and 2 bases at J, with 14 bases between. This CDR3 comprises 15 residues. Germline values: CDR1 MNHNS, CDR2 SASEGT. The CDR3 coding sequence is TGTGCCAGCAGTGAGGGAACAGGTTATCCCTACGAGCAGTACTTC. Translating gives CASSEGTGYPYEQYF.

The chain has TRBV11-2 and TRBJ1-3; tentative D call: TRBD1 (6 bases). Germline values: CDR1 SGHAT, CDR2 FQNNGV. This CDR3 spans 15 amino acids. Trimming stripped 4 bases from V and 1 base from J, with 11 bases between. CDR3 DNA: TGTGCCAGCAGCTCCTTAAGGGGGTCTGGAAACACCATATATTTT. Translated, it gives CASSSLRGSGNTIYF.

DNA for the CDR3: TGTGCCTGGACGTACAGGGGCCCTGAAGCTTTCTTT. It encodes CAWTYRGPEAFF. The V call is TRBV30, the J call TRBJ1-1; the match to TRBD1 covers 7 bases. Trimming took 4 bases from V and 6 from J; bases not matched to a gene: 5. CDR1 GTSNPN and CDR2 SVGIG come from the germline V gene (reference sequence). This CDR3 is built from 12 residues.

Notes on this clone: Germline and junction disagree at one end, which may indicate a read error. The CDR3 nucleotides are TGCGCCAGCAGTAAGTCATGGAGCTACGAGCAGTACTTC. Protein product: CASSKSWSYEQYF. The genes are TRBV10-1 and TRBJ2-7, with D uncertain. Germline CDR1 WNHNN, CDR2 SYGVQD (reference sequence). This CDR3 is built from 13 residues.

The J gene is TRBJ2-7, the V gene TRBV7-3; 9 bases match TRBD2. The CDR3 contains 14 residues. The J segment lost 3 bases and the V segment lost 5 bases, leaving 5 bases of the junction unmatched. Germline-derived CDR1 and CDR2 are SGHTA and FQGTGA. CDR3 region: CASSLTAGGYEQYF. DNA for the CDR3: TGTGCCAGCAGCCTGACAGCGGGGGGCTACGAGCAGTACTTC.

CDR3 region: CASSLGGTGAYEQYF. CDR3 DNA sequence: TGTGCCAGCAGCTTGGGTGGGACAGGGGCCTACGAGCAGTACTTC. V usage is TRBV5-4 and J usage is TRBJ2-7; the match to TRBD1 covers 10 bases. This CDR3 has 15 residues. Germline CDR1 and CDR2: SGHNT and YYREEE (reference sequence). Trimming took 0 bases from V and 2 from J; bases not matched to a gene: 2.

The chain combines TRBV15 with TRBJ1-3; no reliable D call. Germline assignment: CDR1 LNHNV and CDR2 YYDKDF (reference sequence). The CDR3 is made up of 13 amino acids. The V and J ends lost 4 bases and 4 bases respectively, with 8 bases between them. The CDR3 reads CATSNTLGNTIYF. Written as DNA, the CDR3 is TGTGCCACCAGCAACACCCTGGGAAACACCATATATTTT.

The count of this clone is one. The chain combines TRBV5-5 with TRBJ1-3; TRBD1 might be the D (5 bases). The V end was cut by 0 bases, the J end by 0 bases, with 7 bases between. Germline V lookup: CDR1 SGHKS, CDR2 YYEKEE (reference sequence). The CDR3 spans 15 residues. The CDR3 bases are TGTGCCAGCAGCTTGGGGGGCTACTCTGGAAACACCATATATTTT. It is translated as CASSLGGYSGNTIYF.

The gene calls are TRBV12-3 or TRBV12-4 and TRBJ1-5; D not resolved. This CDR3 contains 12 residues. Trimming cost V 3 bases and J 6 bases, with 6 bases left between them. CDR3 nucleotide sequence: TGTGCCAGCAGTTTTCCCAGTCAGCCCCAGCATTTT. This sequence encodes CASSFPSQPQHF.

The chain uses TRBV4-2 and TRBJ1-2; tentatively, D is TRBD1 (5 bases). From germline, CDR1 is LGHNA and CDR2 YNFKEQ. This CDR3 has 15 residues. Trimming left V 0 bases short and J 6 bases short, with 14 bases between. CDR3: CASSQDIQGWDGYTF. The CDR3 nucleotides read TGTGCCAGCAGCCAAGATATCCAGGGATGGGATGGCTACACCTTC.

The CDR3 DNA sequence: TGCGCCAGCGCACCCAAAGGCGGGGGGACGTCCTACGAGCAGTACTTC. Its translation is CASAPKGGGTSYEQYF. This rearrangement joins TRBV5-1 to TRBJ2-7; 8 nucleotides match TRBD2. Germline V lookup: CDR1 SGHRS, CDR2 YFSETQ. The CDR3 contains 16 residues. V trimming: 7 bases; J trimming: 1 base; junction bases outside the gene matches: 13.

This clone was detected a few times. This rearrangement joins TRBV7-9 to TRBJ1-1; no definite D call. CDR3 size: 11 residues. V dropped 5 bases and J dropped 10 bases, with 11 bases sitting between them. Looked up from germline, CDR1 is SEHNR and CDR2 is FQNEAQ (reference sequence). The CDR3 spells CASSTPRRAFF. CDR3 DNA sequence: TGTGCCAGCAGCACCCCGCGAAGAGCTTTCTTT.

This sequence joins TRBV13 and TRBJ2-7, with D tentatively TRBD2 (6 bases). V lost 2 bases and J 1 base, leaving 12 bases between the germline ends. The CDR3 is made up of 15 amino acids. Germline V gene sequence: CDR1 PRHDT, CDR2 FYEKMQ (reference sequence). The CDR3 region has the DNA TGTGCCAGCAGCTTAACCGGGACTCTATCCTACGAGCAGTACTTC. As protein: CASSLTGTLSYEQYF. Full variable domain (remainder filled in from reference TRBV13 and TRBJ2-7): AAGVIQSPRHLIKEKRETATLKCYPIPRHDTVYWYQQGPGQDPQFLISFYEKMQSDKGSIPDRFSAQQFSDYHSELNMSSLELGDSALYFCASSLTGTLSYEQYFGPGTRLTVT.

This chain links TRBV19 with TRBJ2-7, with TRBD2 identical over 7 bases. Losses at the gene ends were 3 bases for V and 4 bases for J; bases not matched to a gene: 6. The CDR3 extends over 14 amino acids. Germline CDR1 is LNHDA and CDR2 is SQIVND (reference sequence). CDR3 region: CASSIGLVGYEQYF. CDR3 nucleotide sequence: TGTGCCAGTAGTATTGGACTAGTCGGGTACGAGCAGTACTTC. Drawing the rest from reference TRBV19 and TRBJ2-7, the complete variable domain is DGGITQSPKYLFRKEGQNVTLSCEQNLNHDAMYWYRQDPGQGLRLIYYSQIVNDFQKGDIAEGYSVSREKKESFPLTVTSAQKNPTAFYLCASSIGLVGYEQYFGPGTRLTVT.

V usage is TRBV28 and J usage is TRBJ1-2; D is undetermined. Trimming stripped 1 base from V and 8 bases from J, with 14 bases between. This CDR3 has 14 amino acids. Germline-derived CDR1 and CDR2 are MDHEN and SYDVKM. The chain's CDR3 is CASSLSGEGKGYTF. CDR3 DNA: TGTGCCAGCAGTTTATCCGGGGAAGGGAAGGGCTACACCTTC.

This chain connects TRBV11-2 to TRBJ1-4; possibly TRBD1 for D (5 bases). The CDR3 length is 18 residues. The V gene's germline CDR1 is SGHAT and CDR2 FQNNGV. Trimming removed 1 base from V and 4 bases from J, with 19 bases in between. CDR3 sequence: CASSLVPLPWGVNEKLFF. In DNA form, the CDR3 reads TGTGCCAGCAGCTTAGTCCCCCTCCCTTGGGGGGTTAATGAAAAACTGTTTTTT. Full variable domain (outside the CDR3, taken from reference TRBV11-2 and TRBJ1-4): EAGVAQSPRYKIIEKRQSVAFWCNPISGHATLYWYQQILGQGPKLLIQFQNNGVVDDSQLPKDRFSAERLKGVDSTLKIQPAKLEDSAVYLCASSLVPLPWGVNEKLFFGSGTQLSVL.